The next 29 T cell receptor beta chains were all read from a single sample in a study of blood T cell repertoires in COVID-19. TCRdb's table, derived via immunoSEQ multiplex PCR, lists solely in-frame clones and lacks some. The sample consists of around 330,000 clones, 88% of them appearing once. The specimen was peripheral blood. The receptors were sampled from a woman in her 50s with active or convalescent COVID-19.

This clone was found once. The V and J genes are TRBV10-3 and TRBJ2-2, with 12 bases aligning to TRBD1. The germline gives CDR1 ENHRY, CDR2 SYGVKD. CDR3 size: 16 residues. V dropped 5 bases and J dropped 7; count of bases not matched to a gene: 8. CDR3 amino acids: CAISLAGQGAVGELFF. CDR3 bases: TGTGCCATCAGTCTGGCGGGACAGGGGGCCGTCGGGGAGCTGTTTTTT.

V and J are TRBV9 and TRBJ2-1; TRBD2 agrees at 12 bases. The CDR3 is 16 amino acids. The germline V gene has CDR1 SGDLS and CDR2 YYNGEE. J lost 7 bases, V lost 4 bases, and 9 bases had no gene match. The CDR3 DNA reads TGTGCCAGCAGCTCACGGACTAGCGGGGTGAAGAATGAGCAGTTCTTC. Its translation is CASSSRTSGVKNEQFF. The entire variable domain, with the rest obtained from reference TRBV9 and TRBJ2-1, is as follows: DSGVTQTPKHLITATGQRVTLRCSPRSGDLSVYWYQQSLDQGLQFLIQYYNGEERAKGNILERFSAQQFPDLHSELNLSSLELGDSALYFCASSSRTSGVKNEQFFGPGTRLTVL.

The rearrangement joins TRBV3-1 (or the pseudogene TRBV3-2) to TRBJ1-6; TRBD1 might be the D (5 bases). Trimming took 0 bases from V and 11 from J, leaving 11 bases between them. The CDR3 loop spans 14 amino acids. The germline gives CDR1 LGHDT, CDR2 YNNKEL (reference sequence). CDR3 sequence (DNA): TGTGCCAGCAGCCAAGATTGGGGGGAGGCACCCCTCCACTTT. It yields the protein CASSQDWGEAPLHF.

This rearrangement joins TRBV15 to TRBJ2-1; possibly TRBD2 for D (5 bases). The CDR3 consists of 17 residues. CDR1 is LNHNV and CDR2 is YYDKDF in the germline V gene (reference sequence). Deletions cut 6 bases from V and 9 bases from J, with 27 bases between. The CDR3: CATRNNTFLFTAGEQFF. In nucleotides, the CDR3 is TGTGCCACCAGGAATAATACCTTTCTCTTCACGGCGGGTGAGCAGTTCTTC.

This chain connects TRBV6-1 to TRBJ2-7; D unclear. The CDR3 is 13 residues long. Per the germline V gene, CDR1 is MNHNS and CDR2 is SASEGT. The V end was cut by 3 bases, the J end by 3 bases, with 9 bases between. The CDR3 DNA reads as TGTGCCAGCAGTGAGCAGTTCAACTACGAGCAGTACTTC. Translating gives CASSEQFNYEQYF.

This clone was observed a single time. This chain uses TRBV7-8 with TRBJ2-7; 11 nucleotides match TRBD2. Germline CDR1 SGHVS, CDR2 FQNEAQ. The length of the CDR3 is 16 residues. J lost 2 bases, V lost 1 base, and 4 bases had no gene match. The CDR3: CASSLETSGAPYEQYF. The CDR3 nucleotides are TGTGCCAGCAGCTTAGAGACTAGCGGGGCCCCCTACGAGCAGTACTTC.

This sequence joins TRBV25-1 and TRBJ2-5, with 9 bases aligning to TRBD1. The CDR3 consists of 16 residues. CDR1 MGHDK and CDR2 SYGVNS come from the germline V gene. V lost 7 bases to trimming and J lost 5 bases; unmatched junction nucleotides: 14. The CDR3 nucleotides read TGTGCCAGCACCCCACTCGGGACAGGGTCGAGGGAGACCCAGTACTTC. Translating gives CASTPLGTGSRETQYF.

V usage is TRBV29-1 and J usage is TRBJ2-3; 11 positions agree with TRBD2. With V trimmed by 6 bases and J by 0 bases, 5 bases remained unmatched. The CDR3 contains 15 residues. Germline CDR1 is SQVTM and CDR2 is ANQGSEA. CDR3 region: CSVKTSGISTDTQYF. The DNA for the CDR3 is TGCAGCGTCAAGACTAGCGGGATAAGCACAGATACGCAGTATTTT.

This rearrangement joins TRBV30 to TRBJ1-2, with a possible D match to TRBD1 (6 bases). The length of the CDR3 is 11 residues. Looked up from germline, CDR1 is GTSNPN and CDR2 is SVGIG (reference sequence). V was pared by 2 bases and J by 10 bases, with 11 bases between. The CDR3 loop reads CAWSLTGYYTF. For the CDR3, the DNA is TGTGCCTGGAGTTTAACAGGGTACTACACCTTC.

This CDR3 reads CASSEVGTANSPLHF. DNA of the CDR3: TGTGCCAGCAGTGAGGTCGGGACAGCCAATTCACCCCTCCACTTT. The chain joins TRBV6-4 to TRBJ1-6; TRBD1 matches at 7 bases. Germline CDR1 reads MRHNA; CDR2 reads SNTAGT. The CDR3 length is 15 residues. V shed 3 bases and J 7 bases; nucleotides not matched to a gene: 6.

This chain connects TRBV2 to TRBJ2-5, with TRBD1 as a possible D gene (6 bases). Germline V lookup: CDR1 SNHLY, CDR2 FYNNEI. V was clipped by 7 bases and J by 2 bases, with 11 bases between them. There are 13 residues in the CDR3. CDR3 sequence: CASNRDTQETQYF. The CDR3 coding sequence is TGTGCCAGCAACCGGGACACACAAGAGACCCAGTACTTC.

J is TRBJ2-7 and V is TRBV19; 7 bases fit TRBD1. The CDR3 is made up of 13 amino acids. The germline V gene has CDR1 LNHDA and CDR2 SQIVND (reference sequence). V dropped 3 bases and J dropped 6; count of bases not matched to a gene: 5. CDR3 protein: CASSMRQGAEQYF. The CDR3 DNA reads as TGTGCCAGTAGTATGAGACAGGGTGCCGAGCAGTACTTC.

This clone has only one observation. The chain is built from TRBV7-8 and TRBJ1-3; 7 bases line up with TRBD1. Germline CDR1 SGHVS, CDR2 FQNEAQ. J was trimmed by 0 bases and V by 5 bases; bases with no gene match: 4. This CDR3 comprises 15 residues. CDR3 amino acids: CASSTRTGSGNTIYF. CDR3 DNA sequence: TGTGCCAGCAGCACACGGACAGGCTCTGGAAACACCATATATTTT.

The chain carries TRBV11-2 and TRBJ2-7, with 7 bases lining up with TRBD2. With V trimmed by 4 bases and J by 4 bases, 10 bases remained unmatched. This CDR3 is 15 amino acids long. CDR1 is SGHAT, CDR2 FQNNGV, per germline. The CDR3 nucleotides are TGTGCCAGCAGCTCGCTAGCGGTCTGGGGGTACGAGCAGTACTTC. Protein: CASSSLAVWGYEQYF. Full variable domain (outside the CDR3, taken from reference TRBV11-2 and TRBJ2-7): EAGVAQSPRYKIIEKRQSVAFWCNPISGHATLYWYQQILGQGPKLLIQFQNNGVVDDSQLPKDRFSAERLKGVDSTLKIQPAKLEDSAVYLCASSSLAVWGYEQYFGPGTRLTVT.

This rearrangement joins TRBV13 to TRBJ2-3, with D hard to call. This CDR3 is 13 amino acids long. Germline CDR1 and CDR2: PRHDT and FYEKMQ (reference sequence). V was trimmed by 2 bases and J by 4 bases, leaving 7 bases between them. CDR3 in amino acids: CASSLSKPDTQYF. In nucleotides, the CDR3 is TGTGCCAGCAGCTTAAGCAAGCCAGATACGCAGTATTTT.

The V gene is TRBV5-6, the J gene TRBJ1-2, with 7 bases that match TRBD1. Germline-derived CDR1 and CDR2 are SGHDT and YYEEEE. The CDR3 loop spans 13 amino acids. V shed 1 base and J 8 bases; nucleotides not matched to a gene: 5. For the CDR3, the DNA is TGTGCCAGCAGCTTGCCCCCAGGGGGAGGCTACACCTTC. Translated, it gives CASSLPPGGGYTF.

The chain employs TRBV4-2 and TRBJ2-1; D call uncertain. CDR1 and CDR2 from the germline V gene are LGHNA and YNFKEQ. V lost 1 base and J 8 bases, leaving 6 bases between the germline ends. The CDR3 extends over 12 amino acids. Here the CDR3 DNA reads TGTGCCAGCAGCCAAGTAGCCGATGAGCAGTTCTTC. Residues: CASSQVADEQFF.

This clone was seen more than once but under ten times. The V call is TRBV27, the J call TRBJ2-1; D ambiguous. The V gene lost 4 bases and the J gene lost 9 bases, with 7 bases spanning the gap. The CDR3 totals 11 residues. CDR1 is MNHEY and CDR2 is SMNVEV in the germline V gene (reference sequence). The CDR3 spells CASSYHFEQFF. CDR3 DNA: TGTGCCAGCAGTTACCACTTTGAGCAGTTCTTC.

J is TRBJ1-2 and V is TRBV30; a possible D gene is TRBD1 (5 bases). The length of the CDR3 is 14 residues. CDR1 and CDR2 from the germline V gene are GTSNPN and SVGIG (reference sequence). V lost 5 bases and J 8 bases, leaving 21 bases between the germline ends. The CDR3 loop reads CAWAEDTPEGGYTF. The CDR3, as DNA: TGTGCCTGGGCCGAGGACACCCCAGAAGGCGGCTACACCTTC.

This sequence joins TRBV29-1 and TRBJ2-1; D may be TRBD1 (5 bases). The CDR3 has 12 amino acids. V dropped 6 bases and J dropped 6 bases, with 12 bases sitting between them. The V gene's germline CDR1 is SQVTM and CDR2 ANQGSEA. In DNA, the CDR3 is TGCAGCGTGGACACGAGTAGCAATGAGCAGTTCTTC. Translated, it gives CSVDTSSNEQFF.

V is TRBV9 and J is TRBJ1-2; possible D gene TRBD1, 6 bases. The V and J ends lost 5 bases and 4 bases respectively, with 30 bases between them. The CDR3 loop spans 19 amino acids. Germline V gene data show CDR1 as SGDLS and CDR2 as YYNGEE. The CDR3 sequence is CASSARDRDLQGSPYGYTF. The CDR3 coding sequence is TGTGCCAGCAGTGCCCGTGACAGAGACCTACAGGGATCGCCCTATGGCTACACCTTC.

In this sample, this clone turned up once. The J gene is TRBJ2-2, the V gene TRBV24-1; no reliable D call. Germline V gene sequence: CDR1 KGHDR, CDR2 SFDVKD. The CDR3 totals 16 residues. Trimming removed 0 bases from V and 2 bases from J, with 9 bases in between. The CDR3 coding sequence is TGTGCCACCAGTGATTTGAAGGCGGATAACACCGGGGAGCTGTTTTTT. Protein product: CATSDLKADNTGELFF.

The chain is built from TRBV5-1 and TRBJ2-2; 7 bases map to TRBD2. The junction had 11 bases not matched to a gene; V was cut back by 3 bases and J by 6 bases. The CDR3 runs 16 residues. CDR1 and CDR2 from the germline V gene are SGHRS and YFSETQ. CDR3 DNA: TGCGCCAGCAGCTCCACCGGACTAGATTTTTCCGGGGAGCTGTTTTTT. Amino acids: CASSSTGLDFSGELFF.

J is TRBJ1-1 and V is TRBV7-9, with a tentative D call TRBD1 (5 bases). V gave up 0 bases and J gave up 1 base, with 12 bases separating them. This CDR3 region has 16 residues. Germline CDR1 reads SEHNR; CDR2 reads FQNEAQ (reference sequence). CDR3 DNA: TGTGCCAGCAGCTTAGCGTCCGGCAGGGCGAACACTGAAGCTTTCTTT. This codes for CASSLASGRANTEAFF.

This clone turned up a few times. The chain is built from TRBV29-1 and TRBJ1-2, with 7 bases identical to TRBD1. The CDR3 loop spans 12 amino acids. CDR1 is SQVTM, CDR2 ANQGSEA, per germline. V was clipped by 3 bases and J by 2 bases; unmatched bases: 0. DNA for the CDR3: TGCAGCGTTGAGGACAGGAACTATGGCTACACCTTC. Translated: CSVEDRNYGYTF. Filled out from reference TRBV29-1 and TRBJ1-2, the complete variable domain reads SAVISQKPSRDICQRGTSLTIQCQVDSQVTMMFWYRQQPGQSLTLIATANQGSEATYESGFVIDKFPISRPNLTFSTLTVSNMSPEDSSIYLCSVEDRNYGYTFGSGTRLTVV.

The chain recombines TRBV21-1 with TRBJ1-6; the table assigns TRBD1, which was not confirmed against the DNA. TRBV21-1 is a known pseudogene. The CDR3 sequence is 16 residues long. The CDR3: CASTVDSKPKNSPLHF. The CDR3 DNA reads as TGTGCCAGCACCGTGGACAGCAAACCCAAAAATTCACCCCTCCACTTT.

The chain links TRBV6-5 to TRBJ1-1; D gene ambiguous. The CDR3 length is 13 residues. Germline V gene data show CDR1 as MNHEY and CDR2 as SVGAGI. Trimming stripped 7 bases from V and 5 bases from J, with 14 bases between. The CDR3: CASNQFRGTEAFF. CDR3 DNA: TGTGCCAGCAATCAATTTCGAGGGACTGAAGCTTTCTTT.

This chain links TRBV30 with TRBJ1-1; no clear D gene. Germline V lookup: CDR1 GTSNPN, CDR2 SVGIG (reference sequence). V was trimmed by 4 bases and J by 2 bases, leaving 14 bases between them. The CDR3 totals 14 residues. CDR3 in DNA: TGTGCCTGGACTCCCCGGGTAGTCAACACTGAAGCTTTCTTT. Protein sequence: CAWTPRVVNTEAFF.

The chain employs TRBV3-1 (or the pseudogene TRBV3-2) and TRBJ2-7, with TRBD1 as a possible D gene (5 bases). In germline, CDR1 is LGHDT, CDR2 YNNKEL (reference sequence). The CDR3 consists of 14 residues. V lost 6 bases, J lost 2 bases, and 14 bases lay in between. The CDR3 nucleotides read TGTGCCAGCAGTCACAGGTTCCAGGCCTACGAGCAGTACTTC. Protein sequence: CASSHRFQAYEQYF.